The 30 T cell receptor beta chains below come from one sample, sequenced in a study of blood T cell repertoires in COVID-19. TCRdb keeps only in-frame clones here, not all; method: immunoSEQ multiplex PCR. The profile shows tens of thousands of clones, roughly nine tenths of them singletons. The sample was peripheral blood. The receptors stem from a human donor in a cohort sampled during active COVID-19.

The chain combines TRBV27 with TRBJ2-6; 7 positions agree with TRBD2. Germline trimming cut 5 bases from V and 1 base from J; bases unmatched to any gene: 5. The CDR3 contains 16 residues. Looked up from germline, CDR1 is MNHEY and CDR2 is SMNVEV (reference sequence). The CDR3 loop reads CASSMGGGSGANVLTF. The CDR3 coding sequence is TGTGCCAGCAGTATGGGGGGGGGTTCTGGGGCCAACGTCCTGACTTTC.

V gene TRBV2 combines with J gene TRBJ2-2; the D gene is possibly TRBD2 (6 bases). Germline V gene data show CDR1 as SNHLY and CDR2 as FYNNEI. The CDR3 sequence is 17 residues long. Trimming pared 2 bases from V and 0 bases from J, leaving 13 bases between. CDR3 sequence reads: CASSERGLATNTGELFF. CDR3 in DNA: TGTGCCAGCAGTGAACGGGGTCTAGCGACGAACACCGGGGAGCTGTTTTTT.

This chain uses TRBV11-2 with TRBJ2-1; weak D call: TRBD2 (6 bases). The V gene's germline CDR1 is SGHAT and CDR2 FQNNGV. The CDR3 consists of 17 residues. Trimming cost V 3 bases and J 0 bases, with 15 bases left between them. CDR3 nucleotides: TGTGCCAGCAGCTTCTCGGCAGGGAGGAGCTCCTACAATGAGCAGTTCTTC. This codes for CASSFSAGRSSYNEQFF.

A single count supports this clone. This CDR3 reads CATKGTGGPGYTF. The CDR3 coding sequence is TGTGCCACCAAGGGGACAGGGGGACCTGGCTACACCTTC. This chain links TRBV19 with TRBJ1-2; 11 nucleotides line up with TRBD1. Germline V lookup: CDR1 LNHDA, CDR2 SQIVND (reference sequence). This CDR3 comprises 13 residues. J gave up 7 bases and V 10 bases, and 8 bases lay outside the gene matches.

The chain joins TRBV28 to TRBJ1-4, with TRBD1 matching 7 bases. Germline loops: CDR1 MDHEN, CDR2 SYDVKM. With 5 bases clipped from V and 8 bases from J, the junction kept 8 bases outside the gene matches. CDR3 length: 14 residues. CDR3 DNA sequence: TGTGCCAGCAGTGGACCGGGACAGACGGAAAAACTGTTTTTT. It is translated as CASSGPGQTEKLFF.

The rearrangement joins TRBV27 to TRBJ2-7; 7 bases are a match to TRBD1. Germline assignment: CDR1 MNHEY and CDR2 SMNVEV (reference sequence). J gave up 1 base and V 6 bases, and 6 bases lay outside the gene matches. The CDR3 is made up of 14 amino acids. The DNA for the CDR3 is TGTGCCAGCAGCCCCCGGGACAGTTCCTACGAGCAGTACTTC. It translates to CASSPRDSSYEQYF.

This chain links TRBV7-3 with TRBJ2-5; the match to TRBD2 covers 7 bases. Per germline, CDR1 SGHTA and CDR2 FQGTGA. The CDR3 is 15 residues long. Trimming removed 5 bases from V and 4 bases from J; junction bases left unmatched: 10. This CDR3 reads CASSLGEGRGETQYF. For the CDR3, the DNA is TGTGCCAGCAGCCTGGGGGAGGGAAGGGGAGAGACCCAGTACTTC.

This rearrangement joins TRBV18 to TRBJ1-5; D gene unclear. Looked up from germline, CDR1 is KGHSH and CDR2 is LQKENI. The CDR3 is 12 residues long. Trimming left V 6 bases short and J 6 bases short, with 9 bases between. CDR3 DNA sequence: TGTGCCAGCTCCGGTGGTAGTCAGCCCCAGCATTTT. This encodes CASSGGSQPQHF. Using reference TRBV18 and TRBJ1-5 for the parts outside the CDR3, the full variable domain is NAGVMQNPRHLVRRRGQEARLRCSPMKGHSHVYWYRQLPEEGLKFMVYLQKENIIDESGMPKERFSAEFPKEGPSILRIQQVVRGDSAAYFCASSGGSQPQHFGDGTRLSIL.

The gene calls are TRBV28 and TRBJ1-5; 10 bases align to TRBD1. The J segment lost 2 bases and the V segment lost 6 bases, leaving 4 bases of the junction unmatched. CDR1 and CDR2 from the germline V gene are MDHEN and SYDVKM. CDR3 length equals 15 residues. The CDR3 region has the DNA TGTGCCAGCAGCCGGACAGGGGGAGGCAATCAGCCCCAGCATTTT. Translation gives CASSRTGGGNQPQHF.

This chain connects TRBV3-1 (or the pseudogene TRBV3-2) to TRBJ1-1; 7 nucleotides align to TRBD1. CDR1 is LGHDT, CDR2 YNNKEL, per germline (reference sequence). The CDR3 loop spans 18 amino acids. Germline trimming cut 1 base from V and 4 bases from J; bases unmatched to any gene: 15. Written as DNA, the CDR3 is TGTGCCAGCAGCCAAGTTTTCGCAGGGGGTTCTCCAATCACTGAAGCTTTCTTT. Amino acids: CASSQVFAGGSPITEAFF.

The chain carries TRBV15 and TRBJ1-2, with a possible D match to TRBD1 (6 bases). In germline, CDR1 is LNHNV, CDR2 YYDKDF (reference sequence). V was cut by 4 bases and J by 5 bases, with 20 bases left in between. The CDR3 covers 16 residues. CDR3 in DNA: TGTGCCACCAGCACCTCATTTGGACAGACACTTTATGGCTACACCTTC. It is translated as CATSTSFGQTLYGYTF. Looking up the rest from reference TRBV15 and TRBJ1-2 gives the full variable domain: DAMVIQNPRYQVTQFGKPVTLSCSQTLNHNVMYWYQQKSSQAPKLLFHYYDKDFNNEADTPDNFQSRRPNTSFCFLDIRSPGLGDTAMYLCATSTSFGQTLYGYTFGSGTRLTVV.

This chain joins TRBV7-9 and TRBJ2-7; perhaps TRBD2 as D (5 bases). This CDR3 has 14 amino acids. The germline V gene has CDR1 SEHNR and CDR2 FQNEAQ (reference sequence). The V and J ends lost 5 bases and 0 bases respectively, with 11 bases between them. The CDR3 loop is CASSPDGISYEQYF. CDR3 nucleotide sequence: TGTGCCAGCAGCCCGGACGGGATCTCCTACGAGCAGTACTTC.

Here the CDR3 reads CASSESPGLHNSPLHF. The CDR3 coding sequence is TGTGCCAGCAGTGAATCACCAGGTCTCCATAATTCACCCCTCCACTTT. The chain employs TRBV6-1 and TRBJ1-6; D call uncertain. The V gene's germline CDR1 is MNHNS and CDR2 SASEGT. This CDR3 is 16 amino acids long. Trimming shortened V by 2 bases and J by 5 bases, and 13 bases separated the two germline ends.

V is TRBV7-2 and J is TRBJ2-1, with 7 positions matching TRBD2. This CDR3 contains 14 residues. From germline, CDR1 is SGHTA and CDR2 FQGNSA. J gave up 6 bases and V 5 bases, and 7 bases lay outside the gene matches. The CDR3 spells CASSESSGLNEQFF. The CDR3, as DNA: TGTGCCAGCAGCGAAAGTAGCGGGCTCAATGAGCAGTTCTTC.

About this clone: The same CDR3 arises from other DNA sequences in this sample as well. The V gene is TRBV28, the J gene TRBJ2-7; a weak D match, TRBD1 (5 bases). The CDR3 has 12 amino acids. The V gene lost 2 bases and the J gene lost 4 bases, with 6 bases spanning the gap. CDR1 is MDHEN and CDR2 is SYDVKM in the germline V gene. CDR3 nucleotide sequence: TGTGCCAGCAGTTTACCAGGGTACGAGCAGTACTTC. This sequence encodes CASSLPGYEQYF. Together with reference TRBV28 and TRBJ2-7, the CDR3 gives the full variable domain: DVKVTQSSRYLVKRTGEKVFLECVQDMDHENMFWYRQDPGLGLRLIYFSYDVKMKEKGDIPEGYSVSREKKERFSLILESASTNQTSMYLCASSLPGYEQYFGPGTRLTVT.

The rearrangement links TRBV11-2 to TRBJ2-5, with unresolved D. The CDR3 is 12 amino acids. Germline lookup yields CDR1 SGHAT and CDR2 FQNNGV. V was pared by 0 bases and J by 5 bases, with 4 bases between. CDR3 sequence (DNA): TGTGCCAGCAGCTTAGATCGGGAGACCCAGTACTTC. It codes for CASSLDRETQYF.

The V call is TRBV19, the J call TRBJ2-7, with 9 bases that match TRBD1. Trimming cost V 3 bases and J 4 bases; bases outside gene matches: 10. The CDR3 covers 16 residues. CDR1 LNHDA and CDR2 SQIVND come from the germline V gene (reference sequence). CDR3 loop: CASSIDGTGNGYEQYF. The CDR3 region has the DNA TGTGCCAGTAGTATTGATGGGACAGGGAACGGGTACGAGCAGTACTTC.

The genes are TRBV4-1 and TRBJ2-7, with D perhaps TRBD1 (6 bases). The V gene lost 4 bases and the J gene lost 4 bases, with 23 bases spanning the gap. This CDR3 region has 17 residues. Germline V lookup: CDR1 MGHRA, CDR2 YSYEKL. CDR3 in DNA: TGCGCCAGCAGCCTCTTGGTTCCAGGACAGAGAGTTTACGAGCAGTACTTC. The encoded protein is CASSLLVPGQRVYEQYF.

This chain joins TRBV6-5 and TRBJ2-7; 9 nucleotides align to TRBD1. Germline-derived CDR1 and CDR2 are MNHEY and SVGAGI. V lost 1 base and J lost 2; bases outside the gene matches: 0. The CDR3 covers 14 residues. The CDR3, as DNA: TGTGCCAGCAGTTACTGGGACAGGGCCTACGAGCAGTACTTC. The encoded protein is CASSYWDRAYEQYF.

The chain uses TRBV28 and TRBJ1-1; 10 bases match TRBD1. The V gene's germline CDR1 is MDHEN and CDR2 SYDVKM. This CDR3 comprises 16 residues. Unmatched junction bases numbered 7, after V lost 5 bases and J lost 1 base. CDR3 loop: CASSTDRGTPNTEAFF. The CDR3 bases are TGTGCCAGCAGTACGGACAGGGGGACGCCGAACACTGAAGCTTTCTTT.

The chain combines TRBV28 with TRBJ1-4; possibly TRBD1 for D (6 bases). Germline CDR1 is MDHEN and CDR2 is SYDVKM. The CDR3 covers 13 residues. Trimming pared 6 bases from V and 11 bases from J, leaving 16 bases between. The CDR3 loop reads CASSPTGSGKLFF. The CDR3, as DNA: TGTGCCAGCAGCCCTACAGGGTCGGGGAAACTGTTTTTT.

The chain has TRBV28 and TRBJ2-7; 7 bases are shared with TRBD1. Trimming took 6 bases from V and 5 from J; bases not matched to a gene: 16. From germline, CDR1 is MDHEN and CDR2 SYDVKM. The CDR3 runs to 16 residues. The CDR3 protein is CASSTISGTVLHEQYF. CDR3 bases: TGTGCCAGCAGCACGATATCCGGGACAGTCCTCCACGAGCAGTACTTC. The full variable domain, rest sourced from reference TRBV28 and TRBJ2-7, is DVKVTQSSRYLVKRTGEKVFLECVQDMDHENMFWYRQDPGLGLRLIYFSYDVKMKEKGDIPEGYSVSREKKERFSLILESASTNQTSMYLCASSTISGTVLHEQYFGPGTRLTVT.

This rearrangement joins TRBV24-1 to TRBJ2-5; 11 bases map to TRBD2. The CDR3 runs to 18 residues. Losses at the gene ends were 9 bases for V and 5 bases for J; bases not matched to a gene: 19. Germline V lookup: CDR1 KGHDR, CDR2 SFDVKD. This chain's CDR3 is CATSSPTSGSRARETQYF. CDR3 nucleotide sequence: TGTGCCACCTCCTCCCCAACTAGCGGGAGTAGAGCAAGGGAGACCCAGTACTTC.

V gene TRBV19 combines with J gene TRBJ2-2; D is unclear. The germline CDR1 and CDR2 sequences are LNHDA and SQIVND (reference sequence). CDR3 length: 11 amino acids. The germline V and J ends were trimmed by 9 bases and 1 base, with 3 bases remaining between them. Here the CDR3 DNA reads TGTGCCAGCAGGAACACCGGGGAGCTGTTTTTT. Amino acids: CASRNTGELFF.

In DNA, the CDR3 is TGTGCCAGCAGCTTAGGACTCTCCTATAATTCACCCCTCCACTTT. Its protein is CASSLGLSYNSPLHF. The rearrangement links TRBV7-2 to TRBJ1-6; D is uncertain. Between the trimmed V and J ends, which lost 1 base and 0 bases, there was a span of 4 bases. This CDR3 has 15 amino acids. Germline V CDR1 and CDR2: SGHTA, FQGNSA. Complete variable domain (other parts from reference TRBV7-2 and TRBJ1-6): GAGVSQSPSNKVTEKGKDVELRCDPISGHTALYWYRQSLGQGLEFLIYFQGNSAPDKSGLPSDRFSAERTGGSVSTLTIQRTQQEDSAVYLCASSLGLSYNSPLHFGNGTRLTVT.

This sequence joins TRBV29-1 and TRBJ2-3; weak D call: TRBD2 (6 bases). V dropped 3 bases and J dropped 0 bases, with 10 bases sitting between them. The germline gives CDR1 SQVTM, CDR2 ANQGSEA. The CDR3 length is 14 residues. For the CDR3, the DNA is TGCAGCGTTGATTCCGGGAGCAGCACAGATACGCAGTATTTT. Translated: CSVDSGSSTDTQYF.

This clone was seen once. This chain connects TRBV24-1 to TRBJ2-5; TRBD2 agrees at 14 bases. Germline CDR1 is KGHDR and CDR2 is SFDVKD. After removal of 4 bases from V and 5 bases from J, the junction contained 23 bases not matched to a gene. This CDR3 has 22 amino acids. CDR3 region: CATSDRQAQAGTSGSVGETQYF. The CDR3 nucleotides read TGTGCCACCAGTGACCGACAGGCTCAGGCGGGGACTAGCGGGAGTGTGGGGGAGACCCAGTACTTC.

The chain employs TRBV9 and TRBJ2-7, with a tentative D call TRBD1 (6 bases). Germline assignment: CDR1 SGDLS and CDR2 YYNGEE. The CDR3 spans 15 residues. V lost 0 bases to trimming and J lost 7 bases, with 17 bases between them. CDR3 sequence reads: CASSVGGTSPEEQYF. CDR3 in DNA: TGTGCCAGCAGCGTAGGAGGGACATCCCCCGAGGAGCAGTACTTC.

The chain joins TRBV28 to TRBJ2-3; 10 bases are shared with TRBD2. Trimming removed 4 bases from V and 3 bases from J; junction bases left unmatched: 13. The length of the CDR3 is 18 residues. The germline gives CDR1 MDHEN, CDR2 SYDVKM. In DNA form, the CDR3 reads TGTGCCAGCAGTTCGAACCCCCCCCTAGCGGGAGAGACAGATACGCAGTATTTT. The encoded protein is CASSSNPPLAGETDTQYF.

The chain is built from TRBV5-4 and TRBJ1-6; D may be TRBD1 (5 bases). Trimming left V 4 bases short and J 8 bases short, with 16 bases between. The CDR3 spans 15 residues. From germline, CDR1 is SGHNT and CDR2 YYREEE (reference sequence). CDR3: CASSPGREADSPLHF. CDR3 sequence (DNA): TGTGCCAGCAGCCCAGGGAGGGAAGCGGATTCACCCCTCCACTTT.